Presented here are 17 T cell receptor beta chains from one specimen sequenced in a study of cytomegalovirus exposure and HLA in healthy donors. 13 Jbeta primers and 60 Vbeta primers were used for the PCR. The assay was immunoSEQ multiplex PCR, and TCRdb's table has in-frame clones only and misses some. Counted here are 110,000 to 150,000 clones, roughly 85% occurring once; the ten biggest clones make up less than 2%. Sequenced sample: PBMCs. Source of these receptors: a woman aged 25 to 39 in good health and CMV-seronegative.

V and J are TRBV30 and TRBJ2-5, with 7 bases lining up with TRBD1. This CDR3 has 13 amino acids. J gave up 3 bases and V 2 bases, and 3 bases lay outside the gene matches. CDR1 and CDR2 (germline): GTSNPN, SVGIG (reference sequence). CDR3 residues: CAWSRDRKETQYF. The DNA for the CDR3 is TGTGCCTGGAGTCGGGACAGAAAAGAGACCCAGTACTTC.

The chain combines TRBV7-6 with TRBJ2-5; possible D gene TRBD2, 5 bases. With 6 bases removed from V and 5 bases from J, the gap between germline ends came to 19 bases. Germline CDR1 reads SGHVS; CDR2 reads FNYEAQ. This CDR3 comprises 15 residues. In DNA, the CDR3 is TGTGCCAGCAGTTTTACACCGGGGTCATCTGAGACCCAGTACTTC. Translation gives CASSFTPGSSETQYF.

The CDR3 nucleotides read TGTGCCAGCAGCCAATATACCGGGAGAACAACTGAAGCTTTCTTT. Translating gives CASSQYTGRTTEAFF. The chain employs TRBV4-2 and TRBJ1-1; D not resolved. This CDR3 comprises 15 residues. The germline CDR1 and CDR2 sequences are LGHNA and YNFKEQ. Trimming removed 2 bases from V and 5 bases from J, with 15 bases in between.

The chain employs TRBV15 and TRBJ1-2; TRBD1 matches at 9 bases. The CDR3 is made up of 17 amino acids. With V trimmed by 2 bases and J by 4 bases, 11 bases remained unmatched. Germline V gene sequence: CDR1 LNHNV, CDR2 YYDKDF (reference sequence). The CDR3 sequence: CATSRPRGQGLGYGYTF. DNA for the CDR3: TGTGCCACCAGCAGACCAAGGGGACAGGGTCTCGGCTATGGCTACACCTTC.

This sequence joins TRBV29-1 and TRBJ2-1; 10 nucleotides align to TRBD2. The CDR3 spans 14 residues. Unmatched junction bases numbered 11, after V lost 6 bases and J lost 9 bases. Germline V gene lookup returns CDR1 SQVTM and CDR2 ANQGSEA. The CDR3 region is CSVGSGGAFSEQFF. The CDR3 bases are TGCAGCGTGGGGAGCGGGGGGGCATTTAGTGAGCAGTTCTTC.

On this clone itself: Other DNA sequences within the sample encode an identical CDR3. The rearrangement uses TRBV5-1 and TRBJ1-1; D call uncertain. Germline loops: CDR1 SGHRS, CDR2 YFSETQ. The length of the CDR3 is 14 residues. Trimming stripped 0 bases from V and 2 bases from J, with 8 bases between. The CDR3 bases are TGCGCCAGCAGCTTGGACAGCACTAACACTGAAGCTTTCTTT. Protein sequence: CASSLDSTNTEAFF. Filled out from reference TRBV5-1 and TRBJ1-1, the complete variable domain reads KAGVTQTPRYLIKTRGQQVTLSCSPISGHRSVSWYQQTPGQGLQFLFEYFSETQRNKGNFPGRFSGRQFSNSRSEMNVSTLELGDSALYLCASSLDSTNTEAFFGQGTRLTVV.

V usage is TRBV11-2 and J usage is TRBJ2-5, with D unresolved. V shed 3 bases and J shed 4 bases, with 9 bases lying between them. Germline V CDR1 and CDR2: SGHAT, FQNNGV. The length of the CDR3 is 13 residues. CDR3 DNA: TGTGCCAGCAGCTTTGGGCAGAGAGAGACCCAGTACTTC. This gives the protein CASSFGQRETQYF.

Here the CDR3 reads CASSQSGHPGGYTF. Here the CDR3 DNA reads TGCGCCAGCAGTCAATCGGGACACCCCGGTGGCTACACCTTC. The J gene is TRBJ1-2, the V gene TRBV23-1; possibly TRBD1 for D (6 bases). TRBV23-1 is an ORF; its function is uncertain. CDR3 length: 14 amino acids. V lost 0 bases to trimming and J lost 7 bases, with 12 bases between them.

The chain has TRBV19 and TRBJ1-5; a possible D gene is TRBD1 (5 bases). V was pared by 6 bases and J by 2 bases, with 11 bases between. Germline loops: CDR1 LNHDA, CDR2 SQIVND (reference sequence). The length of the CDR3 is 14 residues. For the CDR3, the DNA is TGTGCCAGTAGCTCCGACAGTGGCAATCAGCCCCAGCATTTT. This codes for CASSSDSGNQPQHF.

This chain joins TRBV6-6 and TRBJ1-6; D remains ambiguous. The CDR3 totals 15 residues. In germline, CDR1 is MNHNY, CDR2 SVGAGI (reference sequence). V lost 0 bases, J lost 10 bases, and 13 bases lay in between. CDR3 sequence: CASSYSGLEGSPLHF. Here the CDR3 DNA reads TGTGCCAGCAGTTACTCGGGCCTGGAGGGATCACCCCTCCACTTT.

This chain uses TRBV7-9 with TRBJ2-5, with 7 bases matching TRBD1. Germline CDR1 is SEHNR and CDR2 is FQNEAQ (reference sequence). The CDR3 contains 13 residues. J gave up 4 bases and V 3 bases, and 2 bases lay outside the gene matches. CDR3 protein: CASSLRGLETQYF. CDR3 coding DNA: TGTGCCAGCAGCTTGAGGGGGCTAGAGACCCAGTACTTC.

The chain joins TRBV5-4 to TRBJ1-1; D call uncertain. The germline gives CDR1 SGHNT, CDR2 YYREEE (reference sequence). The CDR3 consists of 12 residues. V lost 7 bases to trimming and J lost 5 bases, with 12 bases between them. This CDR3 is CASSWGGTEAFF. CDR3 sequence (DNA): TGTGCCAGCTCTTGGGGAGGGACTGAAGCTTTCTTT.

The chain links TRBV6-1 to TRBJ2-5, with D perhaps matching TRBD2 (7 bases). Germline V gene lookup returns CDR1 MNHNS and CDR2 SASEGT. The CDR3 sequence is 16 residues long. V was cut by 4 bases and J by 4 bases, with 19 bases left in between. The CDR3 nucleotides are TGTGCCAGCAGTGCCCATGGGGGGGCGCAGCGAGAGACCCAGTACTTC. Translating gives CASSAHGGAQRETQYF.

This clone was seen once. The chain uses TRBV4-3 and TRBJ1-5, with 8 positions matching TRBD1. The CDR3 is 16 residues long. Germline V lookup: CDR1 LGHNA, CDR2 YSLEER. V lost 0 bases to trimming and J lost 5 bases; unmatched junction nucleotides: 6. DNA for the CDR3: TGCGCCAGCAGCCAAGATCGGACAGGGTACCATCAGCCCCAGCATTTT. Translation gives CASSQDRTGYHQPQHF.

The gene calls are TRBV7-9 and TRBJ1-2; 7 bases match TRBD1. Trimming removed 1 base from V and 8 bases from J; junction bases left unmatched: 4. Germline-derived CDR1 and CDR2 are SEHNR and FQNEAQ (reference sequence). The CDR3 contains 13 residues. Here the CDR3 DNA reads TGTGCCAGCAGCTTAGGACAGGGCCGGGGCTACACCTTC. Translating it yields CASSLGQGRGYTF.

In DNA form, the CDR3 reads TGCGCCAGCAGCTTCCAGGGGAGCTCCTATAATTCACCCCTCCACTTT. This gives the protein CASSFQGSSYNSPLHF. The rearrangement links TRBV5-1 to TRBJ1-6; a possible D gene is TRBD1 (6 bases). Per germline, CDR1 SGHRS and CDR2 YFSETQ. CDR3 size: 16 residues. V was cut by 2 bases and J by 0 bases, with 9 bases left in between.

V usage is TRBV15 and J usage is TRBJ1-2; D not certain. This CDR3 comprises 16 residues. With 0 bases removed from V and 2 bases from J, the gap between germline ends came to 13 bases. Per the germline V gene, CDR1 is LNHNV and CDR2 is YYDKDF (reference sequence). In DNA form, the CDR3 reads TGTGCCACCAGCAGAGATTTTAGGCAGACAAACTATGGCTACACCTTC. It codes for CATSRDFRQTNYGYTF.